The 25 T cell receptor beta chains in this list originate from one sample, sequenced in a study of blood T cells in healthy people across ages. It was with a sample-barcoded 5' primer and a J-beta primer mix that a second PCR of about 7 to 12 cycles was run. TCRdb analysed the 5' RACE reads with MiXCR anew, one entry per CDR3 protein. The data contain about 1.8 million distinct CDR3 sequences, just under 50% of them singletons. Sequenced input: blood. Every receptor here comes from a woman in her forties in good health.

The rearrangement links TRBV28 to TRBJ1-5; 8 nucleotides align to TRBD1. This CDR3 is built from 15 residues. Trimming cost V 5 bases and J 7 bases; bases outside gene matches: 10. Per germline, CDR1 MDHEN and CDR2 SYDVKM. CDR3 DNA: TGTGCCAGCAGTGCCCCAGGGGGCGCGGACCAGCCCCAGCATTTT. Its translation is CASSAPGGADQPQHF. Full variable domain (remainder filled in from reference TRBV28 and TRBJ1-5): DVKVTQSSRYLVKRTGEKVFLECVQDMDHENMFWYRQDPGLGLRLIYFSYDVKMKEKGDIPEGYSVSREKKERFSLILESASTNQTSMYLCASSAPGGADQPQHFGDGTRLSIL.

The rearrangement links TRBV7-9 to TRBJ1-2; D not resolved. The germline V gene has CDR1 SEHNR and CDR2 FQNEAQ (reference sequence). The V gene lost 5 bases and the J gene lost 6 bases, with 13 bases spanning the gap. This CDR3 region has 13 residues. The CDR3 region is CASSVSKIDGYTF. The CDR3 DNA sequence: TGTGCCAGCAGCGTATCAAAAATAGATGGCTACACCTTC.

CDR3 nucleotides: TGTGCCAGCAGAAACTGGGCCGACAATGAGCAGTTCTTC. Translation gives CASRNWADNEQFF. The chain links TRBV6-1 to TRBJ2-1; D is ambiguous. The V end was cut by 6 bases, the J end by 5 bases, with 11 bases between. The V gene's germline CDR1 is MNHNS and CDR2 SASEGT. The CDR3 is 13 residues long.

The chain joins TRBV20-1 to TRBJ2-3, with D possibly being TRBD2 (5 bases). Trimming removed 0 bases at V and 7 bases at J, with 8 bases between. There are 12 residues in the CDR3. From germline, CDR1 is DFQATT and CDR2 SNEGSKA (reference sequence). CDR3 in amino acids: CSARDSGNTQYF. CDR3 nucleotides: TGCAGTGCTAGAGATTCCGGGAATACGCAGTATTTT.

J is TRBJ2-7 and V is TRBV20-1; the D gene is possibly TRBD1 (6 bases). V dropped 0 bases and J dropped 0 bases, with 12 bases sitting between them. This CDR3 is 15 amino acids long. CDR1 is DFQATT, CDR2 SNEGSKA, per germline (reference sequence). The CDR3 spells CSARDWTVSSYEQYF. The CDR3 coding sequence is TGCAGTGCTAGAGACTGGACAGTAAGCTCCTACGAGCAGTACTTC.

The rearrangement uses TRBV10-3 and TRBJ2-1; the D gene is possibly TRBD2 (6 bases). The CDR3 sequence is 14 residues long. Trimming pared 10 bases from V and 3 bases from J, leaving 16 bases between. Germline lookup yields CDR1 ENHRY and CDR2 SYGVKD. CDR3 residues: CASLPVGGYNEQFF. The CDR3 DNA reads TGTGCCAGCTTACCGGTCGGGGGCTACAATGAGCAGTTCTTC.

V is TRBV18 and J is TRBJ2-7, with D perhaps matching TRBD2 (5 bases). Germline CDR1 is KGHSH and CDR2 is LQKENI. There are 16 residues in the CDR3. Trimming removed 3 bases at V and 5 bases at J, with 20 bases between. The CDR3 here is CASSPESGFSHHEQYF. In nucleotides, the CDR3 is TGTGCCAGCTCACCTGAGTCGGGATTCTCCCATCACGAGCAGTACTTC.

This clonotype appeared a few times. V gene TRBV6-5 combines with J gene TRBJ2-1, with 9 bases aligning to TRBD2. Germline CDR1 is MNHEY and CDR2 is SVGAGI. V was clipped by 7 bases and J by 9 bases; unmatched bases: 10. The CDR3 totals 14 residues. CDR3 DNA: TGTGCCAGCAACCAAGCGGGGGGCCGTAGTGAGCAGTTCTTC. It codes for CASNQAGGRSEQFF.

This clonotype occurred a few times. CDR3 in DNA: TGTGCCACCAGCAGAGGCCCTGCCGAGCAGTTCTTC. Protein product: CATSRGPAEQFF. This chain uses TRBV15 with TRBJ2-1; D gene uncertain. Per the germline V gene, CDR1 is LNHNV and CDR2 is YYDKDF (reference sequence). V shed 1 base and J shed 10 bases, with 8 bases lying between them. The CDR3 is 12 residues long.

The rearrangement uses TRBV10-3 and TRBJ2-5, with 14 bases identical to TRBD2. Germline CDR1 is ENHRY and CDR2 is SYGVKD. The V gene end was trimmed by 0 bases and the J gene end by 4 bases; junction bases not matched to a gene: 4. This CDR3 comprises 17 residues. DNA for the CDR3: TGTGCCATCAGTGAGTCTGGACTAGCGGGGGGCGGAGAGACCCAGTACTTC. As protein: CAISESGLAGGGETQYF.

The rearrangement links TRBV9 to TRBJ1-6; weak D call: TRBD1 (6 bases). Germline V gives CDR1 SGDLS, CDR2 YYNGEE. This CDR3 region has 14 residues. The germline V and J ends were trimmed by 4 bases and 10 bases, with 15 bases remaining between them. The CDR3 protein is CASSPRDTGSPLHF. Here the CDR3 DNA reads TGTGCCAGCAGCCCCCGGGACACCGGCTCACCCCTCCACTTT. Drawing the rest from reference TRBV9 and TRBJ1-6, the complete variable domain is DSGVTQTPKHLITATGQRVTLRCSPRSGDLSVYWYQQSLDQGLQFLIQYYNGEERAKGNILERFSAQQFPDLHSELNLSSLELGDSALYFCASSPRDTGSPLHFGNGTRLTVT.

This clonotype occurred a few times. The chain combines TRBV6-6 with TRBJ1-2; D is perhaps TRBD1 (5 bases). CDR1 and CDR2 (germline): MNHNY, SVGAGI (reference sequence). Trimming cost V 0 bases and J 0 bases, with 14 bases left between them. This CDR3 comprises 17 residues. In DNA form, the CDR3 reads TGTGCCAGCAGTTACTCGGGGGAGCTGGGGACTAACTATGGCTACACCTTC. Its protein product is CASSYSGELGTNYGYTF.

The chain employs TRBV9 and TRBJ1-1; TRBD1 is a possible D gene (6 bases). Germline CDR1 reads SGDLS; CDR2 reads YYNGEE. Deletions cut 0 bases from V and 4 bases from J, with 16 bases between. The CDR3 has 16 residues. The CDR3 nucleotides are TGTGCCAGCAGCGTAGTATCGGGGGCCGGAGGCACTGAAGCTTTCTTT. Its translation is CASSVVSGAGGTEAFF.

About this clonotype: Germline is not matched at one junction end, which may reflect a read error. The chain employs TRBV12-3 or TRBV12-4 and TRBJ2-1, with 11 bases lining up with TRBD2. There are 14 residues in the CDR3. The DNA for the CDR3 is TGTGCCAGCAGCTTAGCGGGGGGGCCGTCTGAGCAGTTCTTC. This encodes CASSLAGGPSEQFF.

This clonotype was seen a handful of times. V is TRBV6-5 and J is TRBJ2-1, with 10 bases aligning to TRBD1. Germline V gene data show CDR1 as MNHEY and CDR2 as SVGAGI. CDR3 size: 15 residues. Trimming at V came to 6 bases and at J to 2 bases, leaving 4 bases not matched to a gene. This chain's CDR3 is CASRHDRGPYNEQFF. The CDR3 DNA follows: TGTGCCAGCAGACATGACAGGGGGCCCTACAATGAGCAGTTCTTC.

This clonotype has just a few counts. The genes are TRBV25-1 and TRBJ2-5, with TRBD1 matching over 12 bases. V gave up 0 bases and J gave up 3 bases; unmatched junction bases: 2. Germline-derived CDR1 and CDR2 are MGHDK and SYGVNS. CDR3 size: 16 residues. This CDR3 is CASSEYGTGGKETQYF. In DNA, the CDR3 is TGTGCCAGCAGTGAATATGGGACAGGGGGCAAAGAGACCCAGTACTTC.

The J gene is TRBJ2-6, the V gene TRBV7-8; D gene ambiguous. V lost 6 bases and J 1 base, leaving 13 bases between the germline ends. The CDR3 covers 16 residues. Germline V gene sequence: CDR1 SGHVS, CDR2 FQNEAQ. Written as DNA, the CDR3 is TGTGCCAGCAGTCCTGGTTGGGGATCTGGGGCCAACGTCCTGACTTTC. Translation: CASSPGWGSGANVLTF. The full variable domain, completed using reference TRBV7-8 and TRBJ2-6, is GAGVSQSPRYKVAKRGQDVALRCDPISGHVSLFWYQQALGQGPEFLTYFQNEAQLDKSGLPSDRFFAERPEGSVSTLKIQRTQQEDSAVYLCASSPGWGSGANVLTFGAGSRLTVL.

This clonotype has ten or more counts. The chain couples TRBV6-5 to TRBJ2-3, with 12 positions matching TRBD2. The CDR3 spans 22 residues. The germline gives CDR1 MNHEY, CDR2 SVGAGI. V dropped 0 bases and J dropped 4; count of bases not matched to a gene: 20. CDR3 in amino acids: CASSYSAPLGLAGQTGADTQYF. CDR3 DNA sequence: TGTGCCAGCAGTTACTCAGCCCCCCTTGGACTAGCGGGGCAAACAGGAGCAGATACGCAGTATTTT.

This clonotype was seen a few times. The chain carries TRBV12-3 or TRBV12-4 and TRBJ2-3, with 9 nucleotides matching TRBD2. V dropped 3 bases and J dropped 2; count of bases not matched to a gene: 6. The CDR3 runs 16 residues. The CDR3, as DNA: TGTGCCAGCAGTTTCGTGGCTAGCGGGGTCACAGATACGCAGTATTTT. Protein product: CASSFVASGVTDTQYF.

In this sample, this clonotype turned up a few times. V is TRBV12-3 or TRBV12-4 and J is TRBJ2-5; D not certain. This CDR3 is 13 amino acids long. The ends were cut back, 6 bases at V and 1 base at J, with 9 bases in the middle. CDR3 coding DNA: TGTGCCAGCAGAATGGGCCTCCAAGAGACCCAGTACTTC. This codes for CASRMGLQETQYF.

The chain links TRBV5-1 to TRBJ1-6; possibly TRBD1 for D (6 bases). The V end lost 6 bases, the J end lost 5 bases, and 15 bases lay between the germline ends. The germline V gene has CDR1 SGHRS and CDR2 YFSETQ. The CDR3 is made up of 15 amino acids. CDR3 DNA sequence: TGCGCCAGCAACCTCGACAGGACAGATAATTCACCCCTCCACTTT. Translation gives CASNLDRTDNSPLHF.

This clonotype turned up a few times. This chain links TRBV4-3 with TRBJ2-7; 8 positions match TRBD1. Germline V gene data show CDR1 as LGHNA and CDR2 as YSLEER. The CDR3 extends over 16 amino acids. Trimming at V came to 1 base and at J to 4 bases, leaving 9 bases not matched to a gene. CDR3 sequence: CASSQVWSGGFYEQYF. CDR3 nucleotide sequence: TGCGCCAGCAGCCAAGTATGGTCAGGGGGCTTTTACGAGCAGTACTTC.

The table lists this clonotype with a few counts. V usage is TRBV20-1 and J usage is TRBJ2-4; TRBD1 aligns across 7 bases. CDR1 is DFQATT and CDR2 is SNEGSKA in the germline V gene (reference sequence). The CDR3 runs to 16 residues. V was pared by 5 bases and J by 1 base, with 11 bases of the junction left unmatched. The CDR3 nucleotides are TGCAGTGCTCTGGGAACAGGGGTGGGGGCCAAAAACATTCAGTACTTC. It yields the protein CSALGTGVGAKNIQYF.

This clonotype occurred a few times. V and J are TRBV9 and TRBJ2-5, with D possibly TRBD2 on 6 matching bases. The J call may be wrong; the DNA end is better matched by TRBJ2-7. The CDR3 consists of 17 residues. Germline loops: CDR1 SGDLS, CDR2 YYNGEE. The CDR3 protein is CASSVGVGGARVYEQYF. In nucleotides, the CDR3 is TGTGCCAGCAGCGTAGGGGTGGGAGGCGCGAGAGTATACGAGCAGTACTTC.

This clonotype turned up a few times. This chain joins TRBV12-5 and TRBJ2-7; 8 bases are a match to TRBD2. V shed 8 bases, J shed 3 bases, and the junction held 6 bases outside the gene matches. The CDR3 loop spans 13 amino acids. From germline, CDR1 is LGHNT and CDR2 FRNRAP. CDR3 loop: CASTPGGFYEQYF. The CDR3 nucleotides read TGTGCTAGTACCCCGGGGGGGTTCTACGAGCAGTACTTC.